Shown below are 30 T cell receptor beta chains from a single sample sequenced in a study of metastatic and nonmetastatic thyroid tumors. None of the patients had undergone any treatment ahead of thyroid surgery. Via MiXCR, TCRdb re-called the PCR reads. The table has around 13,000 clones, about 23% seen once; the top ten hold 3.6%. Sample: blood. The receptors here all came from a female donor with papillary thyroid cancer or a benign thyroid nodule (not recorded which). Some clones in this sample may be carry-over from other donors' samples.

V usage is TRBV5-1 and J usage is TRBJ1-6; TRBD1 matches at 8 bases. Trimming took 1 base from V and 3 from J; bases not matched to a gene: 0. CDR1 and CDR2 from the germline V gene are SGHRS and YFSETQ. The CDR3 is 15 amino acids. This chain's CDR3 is CASSLTGGYNSPLHF. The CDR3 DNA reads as TGCGCCAGCAGCTTGACAGGGGGCTATAATTCACCCCTCCACTTT. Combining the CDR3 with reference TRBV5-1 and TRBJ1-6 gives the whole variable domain KAGVTQTPRYLIKTRGQQVTLSCSPISGHRSVSWYQQTPGQGLQFLFEYFSETQRNKGNFPGRFSGRQFSNSRSEMNVSTLELGDSALYLCASSLTGGYNSPLHFGNGTRLTVT.

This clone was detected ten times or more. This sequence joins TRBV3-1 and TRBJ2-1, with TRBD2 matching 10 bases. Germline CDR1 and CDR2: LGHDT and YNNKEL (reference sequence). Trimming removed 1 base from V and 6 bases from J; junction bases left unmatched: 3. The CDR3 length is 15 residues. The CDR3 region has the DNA TGTGCCAGCAGCCAAGCTGCTAGCGGGAGCAATGAGCAGTTCTTC. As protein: CASSQAASGSNEQFF.

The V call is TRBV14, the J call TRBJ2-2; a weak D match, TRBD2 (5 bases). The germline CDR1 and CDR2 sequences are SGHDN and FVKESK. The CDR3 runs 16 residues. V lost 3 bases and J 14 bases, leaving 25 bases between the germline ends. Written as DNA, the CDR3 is TGTGCCAGCAGCCATTCTAGTAGGGTAGCGACCGGGTATCTGTTTTTT. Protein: CASSHSSRVATGYLFF.

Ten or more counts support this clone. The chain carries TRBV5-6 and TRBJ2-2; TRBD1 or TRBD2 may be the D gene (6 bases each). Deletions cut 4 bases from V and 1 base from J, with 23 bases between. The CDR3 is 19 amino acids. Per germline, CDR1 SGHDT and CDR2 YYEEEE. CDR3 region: CASSTLGGTPGLNTGELFF. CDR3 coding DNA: TGTGCCAGCAGCACCCTCGGCGGGACACCCGGCCTGAACACCGGGGAGCTGTTTTTT.

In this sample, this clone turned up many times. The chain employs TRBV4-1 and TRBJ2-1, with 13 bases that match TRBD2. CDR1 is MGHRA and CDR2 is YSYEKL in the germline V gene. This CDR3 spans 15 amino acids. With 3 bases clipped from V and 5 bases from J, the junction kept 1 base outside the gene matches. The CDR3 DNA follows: TGCGCCAGCAGCCAGGGACTAGCGGGGAACAATGAGCAGTTCTTC. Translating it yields CASSQGLAGNNEQFF.

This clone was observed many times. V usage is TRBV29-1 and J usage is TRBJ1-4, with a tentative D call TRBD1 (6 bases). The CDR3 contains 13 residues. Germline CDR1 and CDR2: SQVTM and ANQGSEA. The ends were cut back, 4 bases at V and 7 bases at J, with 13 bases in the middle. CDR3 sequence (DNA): TGCAGCGTTGTTGAGACAGGTCTTGAAAAACTGTTTTTT. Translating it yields CSVVETGLEKLFF.

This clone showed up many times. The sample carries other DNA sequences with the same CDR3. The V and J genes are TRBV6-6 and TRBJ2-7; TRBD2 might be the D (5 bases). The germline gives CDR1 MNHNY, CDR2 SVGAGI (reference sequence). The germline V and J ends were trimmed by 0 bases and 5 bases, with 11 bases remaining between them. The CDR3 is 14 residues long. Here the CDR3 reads CASSYSPGRDEQYF. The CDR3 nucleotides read TGTGCCAGCAGTTACTCGCCGGGAAGGGACGAGCAGTACTTC.

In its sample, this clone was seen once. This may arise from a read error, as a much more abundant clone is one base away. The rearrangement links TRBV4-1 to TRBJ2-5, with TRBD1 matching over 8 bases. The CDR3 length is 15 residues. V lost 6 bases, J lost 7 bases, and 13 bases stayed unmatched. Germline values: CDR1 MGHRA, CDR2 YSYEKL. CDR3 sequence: CASRLRQGQPVTQYF. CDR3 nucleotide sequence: TGCGCCAGCAGACTTAGACAGGGGCAGCCTGTGACCCAGTACTTC.

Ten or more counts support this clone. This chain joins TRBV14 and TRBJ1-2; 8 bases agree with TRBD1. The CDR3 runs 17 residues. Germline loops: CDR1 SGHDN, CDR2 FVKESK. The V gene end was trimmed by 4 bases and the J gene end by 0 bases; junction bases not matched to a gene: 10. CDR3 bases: TGTGCCAGCAGCCGAGATTGGGCAGGGGGCACTAACTATGGCTACACCTTC. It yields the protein CASSRDWAGGTNYGYTF.

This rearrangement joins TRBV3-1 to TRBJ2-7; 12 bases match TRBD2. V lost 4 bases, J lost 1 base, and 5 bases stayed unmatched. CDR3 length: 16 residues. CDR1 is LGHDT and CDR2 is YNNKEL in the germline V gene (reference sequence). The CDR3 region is CASSPITSGGSYEQYF. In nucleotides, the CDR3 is TGTGCCAGCAGCCCAATAACTAGCGGGGGGTCCTACGAGCAGTACTTC.

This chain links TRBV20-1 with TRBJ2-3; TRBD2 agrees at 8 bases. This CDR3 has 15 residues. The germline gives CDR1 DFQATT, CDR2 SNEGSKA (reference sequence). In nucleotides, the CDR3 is TGCAGCATTCACCTCTGGGCGGGAGGTGCAGATACGCAGTATTTT. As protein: CSIHLWAGGADTQYF.

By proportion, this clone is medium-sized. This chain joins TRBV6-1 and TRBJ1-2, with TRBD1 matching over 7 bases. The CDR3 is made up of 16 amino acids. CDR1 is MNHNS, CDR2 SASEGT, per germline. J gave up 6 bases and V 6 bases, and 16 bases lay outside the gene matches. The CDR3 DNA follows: TGTGCCAGCAGCCGCCTGGGACAGTGCCCGACCGATGGCTACACCTTC. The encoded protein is CASSRLGQCPTDGYTF.

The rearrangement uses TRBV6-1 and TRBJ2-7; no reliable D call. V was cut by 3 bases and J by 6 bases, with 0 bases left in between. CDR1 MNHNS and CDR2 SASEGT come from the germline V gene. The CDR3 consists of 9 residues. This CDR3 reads CASSDEQYF. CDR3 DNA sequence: TGTGCCAGCAGTGACGAGCAGTACTTC.

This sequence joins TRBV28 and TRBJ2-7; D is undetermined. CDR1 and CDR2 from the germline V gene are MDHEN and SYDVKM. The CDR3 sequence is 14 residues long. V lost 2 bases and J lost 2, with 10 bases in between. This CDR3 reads CASSLQARTYEQYF. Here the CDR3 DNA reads TGTGCCAGCAGTTTACAGGCGCGGACCTACGAGCAGTACTTC.

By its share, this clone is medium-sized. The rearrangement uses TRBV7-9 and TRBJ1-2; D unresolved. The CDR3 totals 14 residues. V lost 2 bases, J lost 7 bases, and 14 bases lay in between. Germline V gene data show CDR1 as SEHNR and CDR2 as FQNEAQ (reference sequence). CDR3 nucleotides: TGTGCCAGCAGCTTACGGGCCAGCTCAGGTGGCTACACCTTC. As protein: CASSLRASSGGYTF.

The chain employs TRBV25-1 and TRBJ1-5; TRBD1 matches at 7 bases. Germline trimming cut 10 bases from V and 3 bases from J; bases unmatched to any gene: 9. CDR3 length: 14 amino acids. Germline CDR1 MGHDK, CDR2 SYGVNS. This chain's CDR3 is CAIDRQGNNQPQHF. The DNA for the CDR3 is TGTGCCATCGATCGACAGGGCAACAATCAGCCCCAGCATTTT.

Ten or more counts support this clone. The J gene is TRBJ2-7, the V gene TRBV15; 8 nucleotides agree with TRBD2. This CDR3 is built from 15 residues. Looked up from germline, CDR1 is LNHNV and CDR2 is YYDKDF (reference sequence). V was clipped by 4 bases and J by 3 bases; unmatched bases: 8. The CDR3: CATSTTGGGVYEQYV. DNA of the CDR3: TGTGCCACCAGCACCACGGGGGGGGGGGTCTACGAGCAGTACGTC.

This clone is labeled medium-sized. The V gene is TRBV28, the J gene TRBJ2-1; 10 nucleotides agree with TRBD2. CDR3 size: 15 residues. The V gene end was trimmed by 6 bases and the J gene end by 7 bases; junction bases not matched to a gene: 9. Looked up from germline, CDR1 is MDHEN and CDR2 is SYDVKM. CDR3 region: CASRFGAGGTNEQFF. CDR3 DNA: TGTGCCAGCAGGTTCGGAGCGGGAGGGACGAATGAGCAGTTCTTC.

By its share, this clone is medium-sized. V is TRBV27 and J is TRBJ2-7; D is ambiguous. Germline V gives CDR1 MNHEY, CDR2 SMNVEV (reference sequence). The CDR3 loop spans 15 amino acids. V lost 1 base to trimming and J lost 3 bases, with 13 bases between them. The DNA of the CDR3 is TGTGCCAGCAGTTTATTACACCTTAGAGGCTACGAGCAGTACTTC. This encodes CASSLLHLRGYEQYF.

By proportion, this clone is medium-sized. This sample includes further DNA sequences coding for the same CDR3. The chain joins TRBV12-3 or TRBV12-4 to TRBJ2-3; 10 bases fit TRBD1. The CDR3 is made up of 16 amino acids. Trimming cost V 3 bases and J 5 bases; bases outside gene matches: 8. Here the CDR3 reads CASSFSRDRGKDTQYF. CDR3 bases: TGTGCCAGCAGTTTTAGCCGGGACAGGGGAAAAGATACGCAGTATTTT.

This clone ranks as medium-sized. In DNA, the CDR3 is TGCGCCAGCAGAAATGAGCAGGGCTCCTACGAGCAGTACGTC. This sequence encodes CASRNEQGSYEQYV. This chain connects TRBV10-2 to TRBJ2-7; maybe TRBD1 (5 bases). Germline-derived CDR1 and CDR2 are WSHSY and SAAADI. This CDR3 region has 14 residues. V was clipped by 6 bases and J by 0 bases, with 12 bases between them.

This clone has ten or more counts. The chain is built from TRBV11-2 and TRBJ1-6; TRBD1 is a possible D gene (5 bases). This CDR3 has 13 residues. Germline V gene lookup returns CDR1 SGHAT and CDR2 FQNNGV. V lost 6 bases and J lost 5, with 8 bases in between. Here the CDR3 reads CASSLTDNSPLHF. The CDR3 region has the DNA TGTGCCAGCAGTCTGACAGATAATTCACCCCTCCACTTT.

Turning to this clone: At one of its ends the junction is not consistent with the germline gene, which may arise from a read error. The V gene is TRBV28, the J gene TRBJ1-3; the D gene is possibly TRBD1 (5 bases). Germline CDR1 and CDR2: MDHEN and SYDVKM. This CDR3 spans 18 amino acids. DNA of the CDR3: TGTGCCAGTAGTTTATTGGGACGGGGTGGGGTCTCTGGAAACACCATATATTTT. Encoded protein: CASSLLGRGGVSGNTIYF.

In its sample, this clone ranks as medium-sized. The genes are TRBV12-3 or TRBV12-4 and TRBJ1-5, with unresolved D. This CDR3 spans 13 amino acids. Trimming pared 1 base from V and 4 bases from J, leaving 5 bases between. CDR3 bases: TGTGCCAGCAGTTTAGGGCATAATCAGCCCCAGCATTTT. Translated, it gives CASSLGHNQPQHF.

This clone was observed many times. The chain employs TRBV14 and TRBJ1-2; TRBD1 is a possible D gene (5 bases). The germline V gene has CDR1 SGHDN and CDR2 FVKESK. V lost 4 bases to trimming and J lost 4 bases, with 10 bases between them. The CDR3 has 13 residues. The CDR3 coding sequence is TGTGCCAGCAGCCTCAGGGAACTCTATGGCTACACCTTC. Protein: CASSLRELYGYTF.

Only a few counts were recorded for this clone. The CDR3: CASSWGSNQPQHF. The CDR3 bases are TGTGCCAGTAGTTGGGGTAGCAATCAGCCCCAGCATTTT. J is TRBJ1-5 and V is TRBV19, with D hard to call. Germline assignment: CDR1 LNHDA and CDR2 SQIVND (reference sequence). Trimming took 5 bases from V and 0 from J, leaving 5 bases between them. The CDR3 is 13 residues long.

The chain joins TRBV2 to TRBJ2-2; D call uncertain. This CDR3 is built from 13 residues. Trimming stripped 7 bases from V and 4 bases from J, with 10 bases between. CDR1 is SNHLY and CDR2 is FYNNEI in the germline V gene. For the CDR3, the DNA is TGTGCCAGCACCCGTCGGTTCACCGGGGAGCTGTTTTTT. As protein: CASTRRFTGELFF.

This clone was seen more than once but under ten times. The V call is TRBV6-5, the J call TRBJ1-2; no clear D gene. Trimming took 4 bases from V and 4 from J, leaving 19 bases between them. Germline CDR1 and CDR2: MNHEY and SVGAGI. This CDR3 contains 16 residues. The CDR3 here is CASSFMTADQSYGYTF. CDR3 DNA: TGTGCCAGCAGTTTCATGACGGCAGACCAAAGCTATGGCTACACCTTC.

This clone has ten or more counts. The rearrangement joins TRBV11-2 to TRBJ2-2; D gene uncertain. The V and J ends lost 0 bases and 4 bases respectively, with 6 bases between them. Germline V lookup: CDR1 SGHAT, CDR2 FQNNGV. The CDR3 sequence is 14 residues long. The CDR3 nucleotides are TGTGCCAGCAGCTTAGAGCGTCTCACCGGGGAGCTGTTTTTT. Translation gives CASSLERLTGELFF.

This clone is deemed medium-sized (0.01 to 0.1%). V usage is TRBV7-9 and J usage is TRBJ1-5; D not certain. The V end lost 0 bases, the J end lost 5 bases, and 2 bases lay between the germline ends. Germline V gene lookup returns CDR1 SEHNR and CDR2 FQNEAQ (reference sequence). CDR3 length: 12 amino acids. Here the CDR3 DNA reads TGTGCCAGCAGCTTAGCAGATCAGCCCCAGCATTTT. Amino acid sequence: CASSLADQPQHF. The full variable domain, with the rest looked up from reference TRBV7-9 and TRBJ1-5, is DTGVSQNPRHKITKRGQNVTFRCDPISEHNRLYWYRQTLGQGPEFLTYFQNEAQLEKSRLLSDRFSAERPKGSFSTLEIQRTEQGDSAMYLCASSLADQPQHFGDGTRLSIL.